The next 10 T cell receptor beta chains were all read from a single sample in a study of T cell repertoires in cytomegalovirus infection. Their recognized antigens are unknown. A single record per CDR3 protein comes from TCRdb applying MiXCR to the reads. This sample has fewer than 1,000,000 distinct CDR3 sequences; 31% occur once, and the top ten carry more than 12%. The sample here was cultured CD8+ T cells from PBMCs, taken from culture after CMV antigen stimulation. The receptors originated from a human donor in good health (CMV status not recorded). Some clones in this sample may be carry-over from other donors' samples.

V is TRBV6-6 and J is TRBJ1-3, with D possibly being TRBD1 (6 bases). This CDR3 region has 17 residues. V lost 6 bases and J 0 bases, leaving 18 bases between the germline ends. Germline CDR1 MNHNY, CDR2 SVGAGI (reference sequence). The CDR3 here is CASRPGPQDSSGNTIYF. CDR3 DNA sequence: TGTGCCAGCAGACCGGGGCCACAGGACAGCTCTGGAAACACCATATATTTT.

For this clonotype: One end of the junction fails to match germline, which may point to a read error. The rearrangement joins TRBV7-8 to TRBJ2-5; TRBD1 agrees at 8 bases. CDR1 SGHVS and CDR2 FQNEAQ come from the germline V gene. The CDR3 runs to 15 residues. DNA of the CDR3: TGTGCCAGCAGCCAGCAGGGGGCCATGCAAGACACCCAGTACTTC. As protein: CASSQQGAMQDTQYF.

This clonotype was counted many times. The chain recombines TRBV7-9 with TRBJ1-2; the D gene is possibly TRBD1 (6 bases). The CDR3 loop spans 15 amino acids. Trimming pared 3 bases from V and 3 bases from J, leaving 14 bases between. From germline, CDR1 is SEHNR and CDR2 FQNEAQ (reference sequence). The DNA of the CDR3 is TGTGCCAGCAGCTTGACGGGGGCGAGGGACTATGGCTACACCTTC. It codes for CASSLTGARDYGYTF. Supplemented by reference TRBV7-9 and TRBJ1-2, the full variable domain reads DTGVSQNPRHKITKRGQNVTFRCDPISEHNRLYWYRQTLGQGPEFLTYFQNEAQLEKSRLLSDRFSAERPKGSFSTLEIQRTEQGDSAMYLCASSLTGARDYGYTFGSGTRLTVV.

The chain carries TRBV6-5 and TRBJ2-2; D is perhaps TRBD2 (6 bases). Germline V gene data show CDR1 as MNHEY and CDR2 as SVGAGI. This CDR3 has 17 amino acids. The V gene lost 2 bases and the J gene lost 2 bases, with 15 bases spanning the gap. The CDR3 DNA is TGTGCCAGCAGTTACCTCTTCGGAGGGCTTAACACCGGGGAGCTGTTTTTT. It yields the protein CASSYLFGGLNTGELFF.

V gene TRBV6-2 or TRBV6-3 combines with J gene TRBJ2-5; the D call may be TRBD1 or TRBD2 (5 bases each). The V gene's germline CDR1 is MNHEY and CDR2 SVGEGT. The CDR3 has 14 amino acids. V was shortened by 5 bases and J by 6 bases, with 16 bases between the two germline ends. Written as DNA, the CDR3 is TGTGCCAGCAGTCCCATTATGGGGGATCAGACCCAGTACTTC. This sequence encodes CASSPIMGDQTQYF.

This clonotype occurred many times. The chain recombines TRBV7-6 with TRBJ1-3; D might be TRBD1 (5 bases). Germline V CDR1 and CDR2: SGHVS, FNYEAQ. The CDR3 has 18 residues. V was clipped by 5 bases and J by 0 bases, with 20 bases between them. DNA for the CDR3: TGTGCCAGCAGCCCATCGTACCTTGACAGTAGCTCTGGAAACACCATATATTTT. Translating it yields CASSPSYLDSSSGNTIYF.

In its sample, this clonotype was seen a few times. Here the CDR3 DNA reads TGTGCCAGCAGCGAACGGCAGGGTGGGAGGGCAGATACGCAGTATTTT. Its translation: CASSERQGGRADTQYF. The chain is built from TRBV7-8 and TRBJ2-3; TRBD2 matches at 7 bases. The V gene end was trimmed by 5 bases and the J gene end by 4 bases; junction bases not matched to a gene: 12. The germline gives CDR1 SGHVS, CDR2 FQNEAQ. The CDR3 has 16 residues.

This clonotype was counted many times. J is TRBJ2-5 and V is TRBV12-3 or TRBV12-4; the D call may be TRBD1 or TRBD2 (6 bases each). Between the trimmed V and J ends, which lost 3 bases and 0 bases, there was a span of 17 bases. This CDR3 has 17 amino acids. DNA of the CDR3: TGTGCCAGCAGTTTCCTTACGGAGGGGGATAACCAAGAGACCCAGTACTTC. It yields the protein CASSFLTEGDNQETQYF.

This clonotype was counted only a few times. This sequence joins TRBV5-6 and TRBJ1-1, with TRBD1 matching over 7 bases. The ends lost 3 bases at V and 0 bases at J; junction bases unmatched: 8. CDR3 length: 16 amino acids. Germline V gene lookup returns CDR1 SGHDT and CDR2 YYEEEE. The DNA for the CDR3 is TGTGCCAGCAGCTACGGACAGGTGAGAATGAACACTGAAGCTTTCTTT. It encodes CASSYGQVRMNTEAFF.

The chain uses TRBV5-4 and TRBJ1-2; a possible D gene is TRBD1 (5 bases). CDR1 is SGHNT, CDR2 YYREEE, per germline (reference sequence). The V end was cut by 6 bases, the J end by 8 bases, with 20 bases between. The CDR3 extends over 14 amino acids. The CDR3 is CASTPWGPTWGYTF. The CDR3, as DNA: TGTGCCAGCACCCCTTGGGGACCGACGTGGGGCTACACCTTC.